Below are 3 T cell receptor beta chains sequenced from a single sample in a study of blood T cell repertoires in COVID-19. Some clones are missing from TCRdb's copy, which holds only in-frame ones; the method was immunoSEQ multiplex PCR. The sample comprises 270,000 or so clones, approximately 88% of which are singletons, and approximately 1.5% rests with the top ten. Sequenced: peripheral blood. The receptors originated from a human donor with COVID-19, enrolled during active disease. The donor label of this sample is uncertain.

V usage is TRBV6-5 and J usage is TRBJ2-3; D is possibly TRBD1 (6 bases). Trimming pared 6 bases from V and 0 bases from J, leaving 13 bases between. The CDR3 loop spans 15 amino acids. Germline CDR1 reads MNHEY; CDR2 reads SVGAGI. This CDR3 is CASSDRSPSTDTQYF. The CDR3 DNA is TGTGCCAGCAGCGACAGGTCCCCAAGCACAGATACGCAGTATTTT.

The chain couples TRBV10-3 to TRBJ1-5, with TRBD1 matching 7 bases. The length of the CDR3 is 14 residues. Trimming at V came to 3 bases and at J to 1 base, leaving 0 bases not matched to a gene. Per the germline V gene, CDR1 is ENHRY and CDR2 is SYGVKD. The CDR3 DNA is TGTGCCATCAGTGAACAGGGGAGCAATCAGCCCCAGCATTTT. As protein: CAISEQGSNQPQHF.

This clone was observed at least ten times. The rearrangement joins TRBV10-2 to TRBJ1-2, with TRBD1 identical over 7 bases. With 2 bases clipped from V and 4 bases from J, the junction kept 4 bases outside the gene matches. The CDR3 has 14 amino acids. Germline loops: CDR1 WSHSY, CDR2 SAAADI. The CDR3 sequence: CASSEEGAGYGYTF. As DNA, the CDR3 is TGCGCCAGCAGTGAGGAGGGGGCAGGCTATGGCTACACCTTC.